There are a few counts of the clone carrying this TCR beta chain. Its antigen is unknown. The sample is drawn from a study of T cells in Graves' hyperthyroidism and ophthalmopathy. Findings of the study overall: Blood also carried most thyroid clonotypes expanded above 0.001.

In making diagnoses, clinical symptoms, serum thyroxine and TRAb, thyroid ultrasound and orbital computed tomography were all used. Out of approximately 10 ml of fresh peripheral blood came the PBMCs. Template material for amplifying TCR beta CDR3 regions consisted of RNA transcripts. A first-round RT-PCR of the TCR CDR3 used the HTBI primer set. TCRdb used MiXCR to reprocess the multiplex PCR reads, holding one entry per CDR3 protein. Of about 400,000 distinct CDR3 sequences in the sample, 14% to 15% were seen once. J gave up 2 bases and V 8 bases, and 4 bases lay outside the gene matches. There are 14 residues in the CDR3. Germline V lookup: CDR1 SGHAT, CDR2 FQNNGV.

Sample: blood. The chain has TRBV11-2 and TRBJ2-1; TRBD2 matches 9 bases. The sequence was obtained from a man aged 18-30 years with Graves' ophthalmopathy. This CDR3 reads CASHSGSTYNEQFF. The CDR3 coding sequence is TGTGCCAGCCATAGCGGGAGTACCTACAATGAGCAGTTCTTC.